The clone carrying this T cell receptor (beta chain) was observed a handful of times. Produced via immunoSEQ multiplex PCR; TCRdb's table is partial and in-frame only. There are about 3,500 clones in the sample; over 70% occur only once, and 6.5% to 8% lies in the top ten. The CDR3 runs to 13 residues. V lost 1 base, J lost 3 bases, and 7 bases lay in between. The germline V gene encodes CDR1 SGHNT and CDR2 YENEEA. The sample originates from a study of PD-1 blockade in mismatch repair-deficient tumors. Noted time point: archival surgical resection tumor tissue. Every patient had mismatch repair deficiency by PCR or immunohistochemistry. A few pembrolizumab responders had their TCRs sequenced.

V and J are TRBV11-3 and TRBJ2-7; unclear D gene. This sample comprised primary tumor tissue, obtained from a patient treated with pembrolizumab. This TCR was sampled from an adult with mismatch repair-deficient cancer. The CDR3 coding sequence is TGTGCCAGCAGCTTAGCTCGGGTCTACGAGCAGTACTTC. It yields the protein CASSLARVYEQYF.